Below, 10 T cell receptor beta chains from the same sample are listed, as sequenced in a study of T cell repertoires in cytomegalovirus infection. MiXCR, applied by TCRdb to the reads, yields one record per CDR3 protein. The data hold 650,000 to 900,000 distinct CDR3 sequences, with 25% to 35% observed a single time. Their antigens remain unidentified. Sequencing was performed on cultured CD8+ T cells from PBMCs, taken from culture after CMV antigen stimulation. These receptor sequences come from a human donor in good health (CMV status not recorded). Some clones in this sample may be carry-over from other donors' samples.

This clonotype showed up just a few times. Here the CDR3 reads CASSLGRISYNEQFF. The CDR3 nucleotides are TGTGCCAGCAGCTTAGGGAGAATCTCCTACAATGAGCAGTTCTTC. V and J are TRBV7-6 and TRBJ2-1, with D unclear. CDR1 is SGHVS and CDR2 is FNYEAQ in the germline V gene. Between the trimmed V and J ends, which lost 1 base and 0 bases, there was a span of 7 bases. This CDR3 is built from 15 residues. Filled out from reference TRBV7-6 and TRBJ2-1, the complete variable domain reads GAGVSQSPRYKVTKRGQDVALRCDPISGHVSLYWYRQALGQGPEFLTYFNYEAQQDKSGLPNDRFSAERPEGSISTLTIQRTEQRDSAMYRCASSLGRISYNEQFFGPGTRLTVL.

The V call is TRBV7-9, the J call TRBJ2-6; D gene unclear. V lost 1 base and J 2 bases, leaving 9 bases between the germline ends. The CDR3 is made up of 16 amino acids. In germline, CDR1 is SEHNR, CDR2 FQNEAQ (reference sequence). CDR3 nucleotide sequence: TGTGCCAGCAGCTTAGGACTCACCCCTGGGGCCAACGTCCTGACTTTC. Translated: CASSLGLTPGANVLTF.

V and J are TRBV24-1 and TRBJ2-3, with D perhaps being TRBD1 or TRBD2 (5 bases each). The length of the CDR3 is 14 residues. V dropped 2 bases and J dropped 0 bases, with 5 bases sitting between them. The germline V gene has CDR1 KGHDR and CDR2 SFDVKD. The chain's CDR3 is CATSDWGSTDTQYF. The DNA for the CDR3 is TGTGCCACCAGTGATTGGGGGAGCACAGATACGCAGTATTTT.

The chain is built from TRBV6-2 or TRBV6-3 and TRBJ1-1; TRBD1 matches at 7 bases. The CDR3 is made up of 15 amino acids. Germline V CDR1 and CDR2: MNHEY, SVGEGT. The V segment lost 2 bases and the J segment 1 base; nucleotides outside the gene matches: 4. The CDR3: CASSYIRTGNTEAFF. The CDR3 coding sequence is TGTGCCAGCAGTTACATCCGGACAGGGAACACTGAAGCTTTCTTT.

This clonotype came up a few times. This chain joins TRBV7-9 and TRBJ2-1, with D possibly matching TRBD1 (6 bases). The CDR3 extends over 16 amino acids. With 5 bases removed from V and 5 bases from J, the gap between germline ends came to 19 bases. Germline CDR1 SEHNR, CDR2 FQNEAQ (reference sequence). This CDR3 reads CASSHPGTSFHNEQFF. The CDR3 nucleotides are TGTGCCAGCAGCCATCCCGGGACATCCTTTCACAATGAGCAGTTCTTC.

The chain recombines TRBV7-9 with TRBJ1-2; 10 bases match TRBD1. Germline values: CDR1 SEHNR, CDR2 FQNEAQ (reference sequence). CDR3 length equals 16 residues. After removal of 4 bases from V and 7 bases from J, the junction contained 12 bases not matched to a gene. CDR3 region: CASSSLYPGQGFGYTF. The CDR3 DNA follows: TGTGCCAGCAGCTCCTTATATCCGGGACAGGGGTTTGGCTACACCTTC.

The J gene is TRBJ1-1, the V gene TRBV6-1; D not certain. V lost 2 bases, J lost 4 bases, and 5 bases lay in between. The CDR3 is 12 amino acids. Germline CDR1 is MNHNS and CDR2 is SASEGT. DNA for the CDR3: TGTGCCAGCAGTGAACCAGGCACTGAAGCTTTCTTT. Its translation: CASSEPGTEAFF.

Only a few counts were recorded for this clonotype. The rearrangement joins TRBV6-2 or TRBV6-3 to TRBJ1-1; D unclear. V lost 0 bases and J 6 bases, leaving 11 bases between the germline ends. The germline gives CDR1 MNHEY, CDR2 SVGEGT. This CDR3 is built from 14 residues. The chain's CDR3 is CASSYSPGWSEAFF. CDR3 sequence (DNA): TGTGCCAGCAGTTACTCCCCGGGGTGGTCTGAAGCTTTCTTT.

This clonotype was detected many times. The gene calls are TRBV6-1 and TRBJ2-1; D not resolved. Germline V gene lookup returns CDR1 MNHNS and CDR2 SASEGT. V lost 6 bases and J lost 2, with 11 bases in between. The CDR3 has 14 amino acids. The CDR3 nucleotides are TGTGCCAGCAGCACCACGAGAACCTACAATGAGCAGTTCTTC. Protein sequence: CASSTTRTYNEQFF.

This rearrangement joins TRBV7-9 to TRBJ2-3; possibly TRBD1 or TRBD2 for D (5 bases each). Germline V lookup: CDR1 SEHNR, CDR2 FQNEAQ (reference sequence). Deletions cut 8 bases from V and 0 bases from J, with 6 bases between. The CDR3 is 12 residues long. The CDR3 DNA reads TGTGCCAGCTGGGGGAGCACAGATACGCAGTATTTT. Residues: CASWGSTDTQYF. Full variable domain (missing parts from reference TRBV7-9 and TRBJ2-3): DTGVSQNPRHKITKRGQNVTFRCDPISEHNRLYWYRQTLGQGPEFLTYFQNEAQLEKSRLLSDRFSAERPKGSFSTLEIQRTEQGDSAMYLCASWGSTDTQYFGPGTRLTVL.